These 10 T cell receptor beta chains were sequenced from one sample in a study of molecular identifiers for immune sequencing clone quantification. TCRdb processed the PCR reads anew with MiXCR; each CDR3 protein has one entry. The sample shows approximately 54,000 distinct CDR3 sequences, under 30% of them seen only once. Sequenced sample: naive CD8+ T cells from blood, with Jurkat cell RNA spiked in. Subset reported: FACS-sorted CD8+CD4-CCR7+CD45RA+ naive T cells. The receptors shown here come from a human donor in good health. Some libraries in this study had Jurkat cell RNA spiked in.

Only a few counts were recorded for this clonotype. V is TRBV10-2 and J is TRBJ2-1; weak D call: TRBD1 (5 bases). The V gene's germline CDR1 is WSHSY and CDR2 SAAADI. CDR3 length: 15 amino acids. V shed 2 bases and J shed 8 bases, with 16 bases lying between them. DNA for the CDR3: TGCGCCAGCAGTGAGGTGGGGCTCGCGGCCCATGAGCAGTTCTTC. This translates into CASSEVGLAAHEQFF.

The genes are TRBV4-3 and TRBJ2-7; 7 bases line up with TRBD2. V shed 1 base and J 2 bases; nucleotides not matched to a gene: 5. The CDR3 consists of 15 residues. Germline V gene lookup returns CDR1 LGHNA and CDR2 YSLEER. The CDR3 reads CASSQAWDYPYEQYF. CDR3 in DNA: TGCGCCAGCAGCCAAGCTTGGGACTACCCCTACGAGCAGTACTTC.

This clonotype appeared a few times. The chain employs TRBV11-2 and TRBJ2-1; D unresolved. The CDR3 length is 12 residues. Germline CDR1 reads SGHAT; CDR2 reads FQNNGV. V was clipped by 1 base and J by 8 bases, with 6 bases between them. CDR3 sequence reads: CASSLVPYEQFF. CDR3 DNA: TGTGCCAGCAGCTTAGTACCCTATGAGCAGTTCTTC. Combining the CDR3 with reference TRBV11-2 and TRBJ2-1 gives the whole variable domain EAGVAQSPRYKIIEKRQSVAFWCNPISGHATLYWYQQILGQGPKLLIQFQNNGVVDDSQLPKDRFSAERLKGVDSTLKIQPAKLEDSAVYLCASSLVPYEQFFGPGTRLTVL.

On this clonotype itself: A much larger clone differs from this one at a single base, so this may be a read error. The chain links TRBV28 to TRBJ2-7; 7 bases are shared with TRBD1. The CDR3 runs to 16 residues. Germline V CDR1 and CDR2: MDHEN, SYDVKM. With 8 bases clipped from V and 1 base from J, the junction kept 14 bases outside the gene matches. The CDR3 region has the DNA TGTGCCAGCGGTTCCTCCGACAGGGCTTTTTCCTACGAGCAGTACTTC. This gives the protein CASGSSDRAFSYEQYF.

This clonotype was picked up a small number of times. The genes are TRBV4-1 and TRBJ2-1; D is perhaps TRBD1 (5 bases). Germline V gene sequence: CDR1 MGHRA, CDR2 YSYEKL. The CDR3 covers 15 residues. V lost 0 bases and J 6 bases, leaving 12 bases between the germline ends. The CDR3 loop reads CASSQEDNRANEQFF. The CDR3 DNA sequence: TGCGCCAGCAGCCAAGAGGACAATAGGGCCAATGAGCAGTTCTTC.

This clonotype was observed at least ten times. The chain is built from TRBV3-1 and TRBJ2-3; the match to TRBD2 covers 11 bases. The CDR3 runs 16 residues. J gave up 2 bases and V 3 bases, and 4 bases lay outside the gene matches. Germline assignment: CDR1 LGHDT and CDR2 YNNKEL (reference sequence). CDR3 coding DNA: TGTGCCAGCAGCCATACTAGCGGGAGCCCCACAGATACGCAGTATTTT. It translates to CASSHTSGSPTDTQYF.

This chain connects TRBV14 to TRBJ2-5; tentatively, D is TRBD2 (6 bases). The CDR3 sequence is 15 residues long. Germline loops: CDR1 SGHDN, CDR2 FVKESK. V lost 0 bases and J 13 bases, leaving 21 bases between the germline ends. The CDR3 nucleotides read TGTGCCAGCAGCCAAGATCCGGGGGTCCAAGAGGCCCGGTACTTC. Encoded protein: CASSQDPGVQEARYF.

The rearrangement links TRBV6-2 or TRBV6-3 to TRBJ2-5, with D perhaps TRBD2 (6 bases). The CDR3 sequence is 20 residues long. The germline V gene has CDR1 MNHEY and CDR2 SVGEGT. V lost 3 bases and J 5 bases, leaving 31 bases between the germline ends. CDR3 nucleotide sequence: TGTGCCAGCAGTTATACAGGCCCCCTTTACCGACGACTAGATCCTGAGACCCAGTACTTC. Encoded protein: CASSYTGPLYRRLDPETQYF.

This clonotype has a handful of counts. V gene TRBV28 combines with J gene TRBJ2-4; the D gene is possibly TRBD2 (5 bases). The CDR3 extends over 12 amino acids. Deletions cut 6 bases from V and 8 bases from J, with 11 bases between. The germline V gene has CDR1 MDHEN and CDR2 SYDVKM. The CDR3 loop is CASSRRIDIQYF. DNA of the CDR3: TGTGCCAGCAGCAGGAGGATTGACATTCAGTACTTC.

This clonotype came up many times. The V call is TRBV13, the J call TRBJ2-7; D ambiguous. The V and J ends lost 4 bases and 4 bases respectively, with 11 bases between them. The germline gives CDR1 PRHDT, CDR2 FYEKMQ (reference sequence). This CDR3 has 13 amino acids. CDR3 bases: TGTGCCAGCAGCTCCCGGACGGAGTACGAGCAGTACTTC. This codes for CASSSRTEYEQYF.